These T cell receptor beta chains were read from a single sample in a study of shared clonotypes between healthy human individuals. Libraries were prepared by immunoSEQ multiplex PCR; TCRdb keeps only in-frame clonotypes and omits some of them. The sample consists of a few million clones, almost 96% of them appearing once. Sequences were obtained from naive CD4+ T cells sorted from blood. Receptors originate from a man younger than 30 in good health. Each CDR3 is given with its conserved first and last residue. D genes are given only for firm matches. Only some rows state a clone size, as once, few, many or a class for expanded clones.

j_call v_call d_call clone_size cdr3_aa cdr3_nt
TRBJ1-2 TRBV18 TRBD1 NA CASSLNSPGTGTLAGYTF TGTGCCAGCTCCCTCAATAGTCCCGGGACAGGGACGCTAGCTGGCTACACCTTC
TRBJ1-6 TRBV6-1 NA NA CASSESGLTPLHF TGTGCCAGCAGTGAATCTGGGTTAACACCCCTCCACTTT
TRBJ1-1 TRBV19 TRBD1 NA CASSNTGGSLNTEAFF TGTGCCAGTAGTAATACAGGGGGAAGCTTGAACACTGAAGCTTTCTTT
TRBJ2-1 TRBV11-2 TRBD1 NA CASSISGTGVYNEQFF TGTGCCAGCAGCATCTCCGGGACAGGGGTCTACAATGAGCAGTTCTTC
TRBJ2-2 TRBV11-2 TRBD2 NA CASSLALPGLGDTGELFF TGTGCCAGCAGCTTAGCCCTTCCGGGACTAGGTGACACCGGGGAGCTGTTTTTT
TRBJ2-1 TRBV28 TRBD1 NA CASSLSGTGKDEQFF TGTGCCAGCAGTTTAAGTGGGACAGGAAAAGATGAGCAGTTCTTC
TRBJ2-5 TRBV5-1 NA NA CASSLAMQETQYF TGCGCCAGCAGCTTAGCGATGCAAGAGACCCAGTACTTC
TRBJ2-5 TRBV5-1 NA NA CASSLGTLQETQYF TGCGCCAGCAGCTTGGGGACTCTCCAAGAGACCCAGTACTTC
TRBJ1-1 TRBV15 NA NA CATSREIWQGNTEAFF TGTGCCACCAGCAGAGAAATTTGGCAGGGGAACACTGAAGCTTTCTTT
TRBJ2-5 TRBV5-1 NA NA CASSLGGQETQYF TGCGCCAGCAGCTTAGGGGGGCAAGAGACCCAGTACTTC
TRBJ2-7 TRBV7-6 NA once CASSFTTSKHEQYF TGTGCCAGCAGCTTTACCACTAGCAAGCACGAGCAGTACTTC
TRBJ2-3 TRBV6-6 NA once CASTPNPGRSTDTQYF TGTGCCAGCACCCCAAACCCGGGACGGTCCACAGATACGCAGTATTTT
TRBJ1-3 TRBV28 NA NA CASSQGRRVSGNTIYF TGTGCCAGCAGTCAGGGACGGAGGGTGTCCGGAAACACCATATATTTT